These 32 T cell receptor beta chains were sequenced from one sample in a study of patients and donors after allogeneic stem cell transplantation. Each CDR3 protein is one row after TCRdb ran MiXCR on the RT-PCR reads. The table lists roughly 250,000 distinct CDR3 sequences, 13% to 15% of them singletons, with 11% in the top ten. The specimen sequenced was blood, either unsorted or a sorted T cell fraction (not recorded which). Source of these receptors: a human donor who was either an allogeneic HSCT recipient or a stem cell or donor lymphocyte infusion donor (not recorded which). It is not recorded whose cells these are; they may come from a transplant donor.

V and J are TRBV20-1 and TRBJ2-5; TRBD1 or TRBD2 may be the D gene (6 bases each). This CDR3 is 15 amino acids long. The V gene's germline CDR1 is DFQATT and CDR2 SNEGSKA (reference sequence). V was shortened by 3 bases and J by 2 bases, with 16 bases between the two germline ends. This CDR3 reads CSASPKGGRQETQYF. The CDR3 DNA is TGCAGTGCTAGCCCGAAAGGGGGGCGACAAGAGACCCAGTACTTC.

This clonotype was detected a few times. V is TRBV18 and J is TRBJ1-5, with D perhaps TRBD1 (5 bases). The germline CDR1 and CDR2 sequences are KGHSH and LQKENI. This CDR3 spans 16 amino acids. Trimming cost V 2 bases and J 4 bases, with 15 bases left between them. The CDR3 spells CASSPMGRGRNQPQHF. For the CDR3, the DNA is TGTGCCAGCTCACCAATGGGACGGGGGAGAAATCAGCCCCAGCATTTT. The full variable domain, completed using reference TRBV18 and TRBJ1-5, is NAGVMQNPRHLVRRRGQEARLRCSPMKGHSHVYWYRQLPEEGLKFMVYLQKENIIDESGMPKERFSAEFPKEGPSILRIQQVVRGDSAAYFCASSPMGRGRNQPQHFGDGTRLSIL.

This sequence joins TRBV12-5 and TRBJ2-2; tentative D call: TRBD1 (6 bases). CDR1 and CDR2 from the germline V gene are LGHNT and FRNRAP. The CDR3 is 16 amino acids. V lost 6 bases and J lost 3, with 17 bases in between. This CDR3 reads CASGPTTGGDTGELFF. DNA for the CDR3: TGTGCTAGTGGCCCAACGACAGGTGGAGACACCGGGGAGCTGTTTTTT. Complete variable domain (other parts from reference TRBV12-5 and TRBJ2-2): DARVTQTPRHKVTEMGQEVTMRCQPILGHNTVFWYRQTMMQGLELLAYFRNRAPLDDSGMPKDRFSAEMPDATLATLKIQPSEPRDSAVYFCASGPTTGGDTGELFFGEGSRLTVL.

The chain is built from TRBV7-3 and TRBJ2-2; TRBD2 matches at 7 bases. The length of the CDR3 is 15 residues. The V gene end was trimmed by 5 bases and the J gene end by 4 bases; junction bases not matched to a gene: 7. Germline CDR1 reads SGHTA; CDR2 reads FQGTGA. CDR3: CASSPQLAATGELFF. For the CDR3, the DNA is TGTGCCAGCAGCCCCCAGCTAGCGGCCACCGGGGAGCTGTTTTTT.

This clonotype was seen a handful of times. V is TRBV25-1 and J is TRBJ1-6; D uncertain. Germline V gene data show CDR1 as MGHDK and CDR2 as SYGVNS. V lost 4 bases, J lost 0 bases, and 4 bases lay in between. CDR3 length equals 14 residues. Written as DNA, the CDR3 is TGTGCCAGCAGTGGGAGCTCCTATAATTCACCCCTCCACTTT. The encoded protein is CASSGSSYNSPLHF.

This clonotype was observed many times. The CDR3 nucleotides are TGCGCCAGCAGCCCGGGGACTGTTGACCAAGAGACCCAGTACTTC. Translation gives CASSPGTVDQETQYF. The rearrangement joins TRBV5-1 to TRBJ2-5, with D perhaps matching TRBD2 (6 bases). The germline V gene encodes CDR1 SGHRS and CDR2 YFSETQ. V was shortened by 4 bases and J by 0 bases, with 13 bases between the two germline ends. The length of the CDR3 is 15 residues.

This clonotype was observed at least ten times. The chain uses TRBV20-1 and TRBJ2-5, with 14 bases that match TRBD2. The CDR3 totals 17 residues. Germline lookup yields CDR1 DFQATT and CDR2 SNEGSKA (reference sequence). The trim removed 0 bases at V and 4 bases at J, leaving 7 bases unmatched. Here the CDR3 reads CSARDGTSGGWGETQYF. The CDR3 DNA follows: TGCAGTGCTAGAGATGGGACTAGCGGGGGCTGGGGAGAGACCCAGTACTTC.

This clonotype appeared many times. The V and J genes are TRBV5-1 and TRBJ2-7, with no clear D. Germline assignment: CDR1 SGHRS and CDR2 YFSETQ. The CDR3 length is 12 residues. V lost 4 bases to trimming and J lost 3 bases, with 8 bases between them. This chain's CDR3 is CASSPPSYEQYF. CDR3 in DNA: TGCGCCAGCAGCCCACCAAGCTACGAGCAGTACTTC.

A few counts support this clonotype. The gene calls are TRBV18 and TRBJ1-1; no definite D call. The germline CDR1 and CDR2 sequences are KGHSH and LQKENI. The length of the CDR3 is 13 residues. Trimming shortened V by 3 bases and J by 3 bases, and 8 bases separated the two germline ends. CDR3 nucleotide sequence: TGTGCCAGCTCACCTAATCTAGACACTGAAGCTTTCTTT. This codes for CASSPNLDTEAFF.

This clonotype was seen a few times. V and J are TRBV5-1 and TRBJ2-5; 10 nucleotides line up with TRBD1. V gave up 8 bases and J gave up 5 bases; unmatched junction bases: 9. The CDR3 runs to 14 residues. Germline loops: CDR1 SGHRS, CDR2 YFSETQ. The CDR3 DNA reads as TGCGCCAGTGGACGACAGGGGGCTCAGGAGACCCAGTACTTC. It yields the protein CASGRQGAQETQYF. Using reference TRBV5-1 and TRBJ2-5 for the parts outside the CDR3, the full variable domain is KAGVTQTPRYLIKTRGQQVTLSCSPISGHRSVSWYQQTPGQGLQFLFEYFSETQRNKGNFPGRFSGRQFSNSRSEMNVSTLELGDSALYLCASGRQGAQETQYFGPGTRLLVL.

This clonotype was seen once. V is TRBV5-1 and J is TRBJ2-5; the D gene is possibly TRBD1 (6 bases). The germline gives CDR1 SGHRS, CDR2 YFSETQ. V lost 2 bases to trimming and J lost 1 base, with 12 bases between them. CDR3 length equals 15 residues. The CDR3 nucleotides read TGCGCCAGCAGCTTATACCAGGGGCCCCAAGAGACCCAGTACTTC. It translates to CASSLYQGPQETQYF. Together with reference TRBV5-1 and TRBJ2-5, the CDR3 gives the full variable domain: KAGVTQTPRYLIKTRGQQVTLSCSPISGHRSVSWYQQTPGQGLQFLFEYFSETQRNKGNFPGRFSGRQFSNSRSEMNVSTLELGDSALYLCASSLYQGPQETQYFGPGTRLLVL.

Only a few counts were recorded for this clonotype. V is TRBV24-1 and J is TRBJ2-3; no firm D call. V shed 4 bases and J shed 11 bases, with 15 bases lying between them. The CDR3 contains 13 residues. Germline V gene data show CDR1 as KGHDR and CDR2 as SFDVKD. CDR3 in DNA: TGTGCCACCAGTGACATTGCTGAAAGCCAGCAGTATTTT. Translating it yields CATSDIAESQQYF.

The chain carries TRBV18 and TRBJ1-1; a weak D match, TRBD1 (5 bases). Trimming cost V 6 bases and J 7 bases, with 12 bases left between them. The CDR3 is 12 residues long. Germline V gives CDR1 KGHSH, CDR2 LQKENI. CDR3 amino acids: CASSLEGYEAFF. CDR3 coding DNA: TGTGCCAGCTCCTTAGAGGGGTATGAAGCTTTCTTT.

This clonotype was observed a handful of times. The chain is built from TRBV6-1 and TRBJ2-5; TRBD1 matches at 10 bases. The CDR3 is 15 amino acids. Germline lookup yields CDR1 MNHNS and CDR2 SASEGT. Germline trimming cut 6 bases from V and 1 base from J; bases unmatched to any gene: 5. CDR3 amino acids: CASSPGTGAQETQYF. CDR3 nucleotides: TGTGCCAGCAGCCCCGGGACAGGGGCCCAAGAGACCCAGTACTTC.

This chain connects TRBV5-1 to TRBJ2-1; D is unresolved. CDR3 size: 13 residues. Trimming cost V 2 bases and J 6 bases, with 9 bases left between them. Per germline, CDR1 SGHRS and CDR2 YFSETQ. The CDR3 here is CASSFAGVNEQFF. In DNA, the CDR3 is TGCGCCAGCAGCTTTGCCGGAGTCAATGAGCAGTTCTTC.

The chain recombines TRBV29-1 with TRBJ2-3, with 7 positions matching TRBD2. The length of the CDR3 is 14 residues. Trimming cost V 4 bases and J 3 bases; bases outside gene matches: 7. Germline lookup yields CDR1 SQVTM and CDR2 ANQGSEA. The CDR3 region is CSVGEAGVTDTQYF. As DNA, the CDR3 is TGCAGCGTTGGTGAGGCGGGGGTAACAGATACGCAGTATTTT.

This clonotype showed up just a few times. J is TRBJ2-1 and V is TRBV7-9, with unresolved D. This CDR3 region has 14 residues. Germline loops: CDR1 SEHNR, CDR2 FQNEAQ (reference sequence). The V and J ends lost 2 bases and 7 bases respectively, with 12 bases between them. CDR3 nucleotides: TGTGCCAGCAGCTTATCGACCCCCCGTAATGAGCAGTTCTTC. Residues: CASSLSTPRNEQFF.

At least ten counts were recorded for this clonotype. The J gene is TRBJ2-3, the V gene TRBV7-8; the match to TRBD2 covers 10 bases. Per the germline V gene, CDR1 is SGHVS and CDR2 is FQNEAQ. The V and J ends lost 3 bases and 2 bases, in that order; junction bases with no gene match: 5. The CDR3 consists of 16 residues. The CDR3 spells CASSLSGGEFTDTQYF. The CDR3 DNA sequence: TGTGCCAGCAGCTTGAGCGGGGGGGAATTCACAGATACGCAGTATTTT. The whole variable domain, filled in from reference TRBV7-8 and TRBJ2-3, reads GAGVSQSPRYKVAKRGQDVALRCDPISGHVSLFWYQQALGQGPEFLTYFQNEAQLDKSGLPSDRFFAERPEGSVSTLKIQRTQQEDSAVYLCASSLSGGEFTDTQYFGPGTRLTVL.

This clonotype was picked up many times. The chain links TRBV2 to TRBJ2-3; D gene uncertain. The germline V gene encodes CDR1 SNHLY and CDR2 FYNNEI. The CDR3 is 15 amino acids. V was trimmed by 7 bases and J by 0 bases, leaving 14 bases between them. In nucleotides, the CDR3 is TGTGCCAGCAAGGACCGTTTGGGGAGCACAGATACGCAGTATTTT. Protein product: CASKDRLGSTDTQYF.

This clonotype was found many times. The V gene is TRBV3-1, the J gene TRBJ2-5; 14 bases map to TRBD2. V shed 1 base, J shed 2 bases, and the junction held 3 bases outside the gene matches. From germline, CDR1 is LGHDT and CDR2 YNNKEL (reference sequence). This CDR3 has 17 amino acids. The CDR3, as DNA: TGTGCCAGCAGCCAAGGACTAGCGGGGGGGCCGCAAGAGACCCAGTACTTC. Protein: CASSQGLAGGPQETQYF.

This rearrangement joins TRBV9 to TRBJ2-2; D is unresolved. Trimming shortened V by 1 base and J by 0 bases, and 7 bases separated the two germline ends. Per germline, CDR1 SGDLS and CDR2 YYNGEE. CDR3 length: 15 amino acids. The CDR3 DNA sequence: TGTGCCAGCAGCGTAACCGGATCGAACACCGGGGAGCTGTTTTTT. Amino acids: CASSVTGSNTGELFF.

This clonotype was observed at least ten times. In DNA form, the CDR3 reads TGTGCCAGCAGCGTAGATAGCGGGAGTTATCATGAGCAGTTCTTC. This translates into CASSVDSGSYHEQFF. V gene TRBV9 combines with J gene TRBJ2-1, with 9 positions matching TRBD2. CDR1 is SGDLS and CDR2 is YYNGEE in the germline V gene. The CDR3 extends over 15 amino acids. J gave up 8 bases and V 0 bases, and 6 bases lay outside the gene matches.

In its sample, this clonotype was seen a few times. V is TRBV11-2 and J is TRBJ2-3; D is perhaps TRBD1 (5 bases). Trimming pared 7 bases from V and 0 bases from J, leaving 14 bases between. From germline, CDR1 is SGHAT and CDR2 FQNNGV. The CDR3 totals 15 residues. CDR3 protein: CASNLWGASTDTQYF. The CDR3 nucleotides read TGTGCCAGCAACCTCTGGGGCGCCAGCACAGATACGCAGTATTTT. The entire variable domain, with the rest obtained from reference TRBV11-2 and TRBJ2-3, is as follows: EAGVAQSPRYKIIEKRQSVAFWCNPISGHATLYWYQQILGQGPKLLIQFQNNGVVDDSQLPKDRFSAERLKGVDSTLKIQPAKLEDSAVYLCASNLWGASTDTQYFGPGTRLTVL.

CDR3 sequence (DNA): TGTGCCAGCAGTTATCCTGACAGGGGGCGAGATCAGCCCCAGCATTTT. This gives the protein CASSYPDRGRDQPQHF. V is TRBV6-5 and J is TRBJ1-5; the match to TRBD1 covers 10 bases. Germline V gene lookup returns CDR1 MNHEY and CDR2 SVGAGI. The ends lost 3 bases at V and 5 bases at J; junction bases unmatched: 7. The CDR3 has 16 amino acids.

This clonotype was found many times. The rearrangement uses TRBV29-1 and TRBJ2-5; 7 bases agree with TRBD2. The CDR3 has 14 residues. Germline CDR1 and CDR2: SQVTM and ANQGSEA. Trimming took 4 bases from V and 5 from J; bases not matched to a gene: 10. The CDR3 bases are TGCAGCGTTGTTCTCGGGGCGCGGGGGGAGACCCAGTACTTC. Protein: CSVVLGARGETQYF. The whole variable domain, filled in from reference TRBV29-1 and TRBJ2-5, reads SAVISQKPSRDICQRGTSLTIQCQVDSQVTMMFWYRQQPGQSLTLIATANQGSEATYESGFVIDKFPISRPNLTFSTLTVSNMSPEDSSIYLCSVVLGARGETQYFGPGTRLLVL.

There are a few counts of this clonotype. The CDR3 DNA reads as TGTGCCAGCAGCTTGTCTGACACTGAAGCTTTCTTT. This codes for CASSLSDTEAFF. The chain is built from TRBV5-6 and TRBJ1-1; the D is unclear. The CDR3 is made up of 12 amino acids. Germline V gives CDR1 SGHDT, CDR2 YYEEEE. V lost 1 base to trimming and J lost 3 bases, with 4 bases between them. The full variable domain, in which reference TRBV5-6 and TRBJ1-1 provide the parts outside the CDR3, is DAGVTQSPTHLIKTRGQQVTLRCSPKSGHDTVSWYQQALGQGPQFIFQYYEEEERQRGNFPDRFSGHQFPNYSSELNVNALLLGDSALYLCASSLSDTEAFFGQGTRLTVV.

CDR3 nucleotides: TGTGCCTGGACCACAAGGCCTCTCCTCGCCCCGCTCAACACTGAAGCTTTCTTT. Translated, it gives CAWTTRPLLAPLNTEAFF. V is TRBV30 and J is TRBJ1-1, with D unresolved. The germline gives CDR1 GTSNPN, CDR2 SVGIG (reference sequence). CDR3 length equals 18 residues. V lost 4 bases and J lost 2, with 26 bases in between.

Only a few counts were recorded for this clonotype. This chain uses TRBV30 with TRBJ1-1; TRBD1 aligns across 7 bases. Trimming at V came to 2 bases and at J to 1 base, leaving 10 bases not matched to a gene. Per the germline V gene, CDR1 is GTSNPN and CDR2 is SVGIG (reference sequence). The CDR3 runs 16 residues. CDR3 DNA sequence: TGTGCCTGGAGTACTCGGACAGGTGAAACGAACACTGAAGCTTTCTTT. This encodes CAWSTRTGETNTEAFF.

This clonotype was seen more than once but under ten times. The rearrangement links TRBV6-2 or TRBV6-3 to TRBJ2-3; D perhaps matches TRBD1 (6 bases). This CDR3 has 18 residues. V was clipped by 2 bases and J by 5 bases, with 23 bases between them. Per germline, CDR1 MNHEY and CDR2 SVGEGT. DNA for the CDR3: TGTGCCAGCAGTTACCCCTCGCTAGACAGGTTCCAGGAAGATACGCAGTATTTT. Residues: CASSYPSLDRFQEDTQYF.

The chain recombines TRBV7-2 with TRBJ2-1; TRBD1 is a possible D gene (5 bases). Germline loops: CDR1 SGHTA, CDR2 FQGNSA. Deletions cut 5 bases from V and 2 bases from J, with 10 bases between. The CDR3 contains 14 residues. The CDR3 reads CASSPAGPYNEQFF. The CDR3 bases are TGTGCCAGCAGCCCGGCAGGGCCCTACAATGAGCAGTTCTTC.

This clonotype was detected only a few times. The chain is built from TRBV30 and TRBJ2-5; 8 bases agree with TRBD1. CDR3 size: 12 residues. V gave up 2 bases and J gave up 4 bases; unmatched junction bases: 0. CDR1 GTSNPN and CDR2 SVGIG come from the germline V gene (reference sequence). The CDR3 DNA sequence: TGTGCCTGGAGTCAGGGGGCAGAGACCCAGTACTTC. Translated: CAWSQGAETQYF.

This clonotype was seen a few times. The chain recombines TRBV24-1 with TRBJ2-7, with D hard to call. This CDR3 is built from 14 residues. Germline V lookup: CDR1 KGHDR, CDR2 SFDVKD. V lost 4 bases, J lost 1 base, and 10 bases lay in between. The CDR3 reads CATSESRSSYEQYF. CDR3 DNA sequence: TGTGCCACCAGTGAGTCGAGAAGTTCCTACGAGCAGTACTTC.